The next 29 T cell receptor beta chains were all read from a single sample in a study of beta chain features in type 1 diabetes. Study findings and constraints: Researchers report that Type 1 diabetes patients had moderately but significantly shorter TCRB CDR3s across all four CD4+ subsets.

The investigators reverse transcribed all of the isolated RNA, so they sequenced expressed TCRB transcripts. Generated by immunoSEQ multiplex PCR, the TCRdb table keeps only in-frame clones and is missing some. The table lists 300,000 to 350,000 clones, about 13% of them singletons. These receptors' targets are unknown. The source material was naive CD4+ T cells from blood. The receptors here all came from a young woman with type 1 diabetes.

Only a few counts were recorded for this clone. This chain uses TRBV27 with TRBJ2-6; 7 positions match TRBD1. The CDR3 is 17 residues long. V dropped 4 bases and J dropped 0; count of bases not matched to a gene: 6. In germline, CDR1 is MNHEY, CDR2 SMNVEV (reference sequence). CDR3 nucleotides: TGTGCCAGCAGTTGGGGACAGTTCCTCTCTGGGGCCAACGTCCTGACTTTC. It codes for CASSWGQFLSGANVLTF.

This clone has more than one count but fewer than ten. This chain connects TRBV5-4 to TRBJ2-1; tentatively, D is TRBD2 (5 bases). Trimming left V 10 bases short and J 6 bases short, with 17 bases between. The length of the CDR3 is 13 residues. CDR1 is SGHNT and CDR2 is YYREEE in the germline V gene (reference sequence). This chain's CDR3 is CAQGKLDSNEQFF. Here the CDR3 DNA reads TGTGCCCAAGGCAAATTGGACTCCAATGAGCAGTTCTTC.

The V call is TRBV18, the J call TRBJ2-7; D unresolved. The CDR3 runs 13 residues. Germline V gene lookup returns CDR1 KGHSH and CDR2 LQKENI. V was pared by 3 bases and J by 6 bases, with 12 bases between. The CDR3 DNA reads TGTGCCAGCTCACCTTGGAGCGTTCCCGAGCAGTACTTC. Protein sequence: CASSPWSVPEQYF. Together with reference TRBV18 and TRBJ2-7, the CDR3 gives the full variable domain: NAGVMQNPRHLVRRRGQEARLRCSPMKGHSHVYWYRQLPEEGLKFMVYLQKENIIDESGMPKERFSAEFPKEGPSILRIQQVVRGDSAAYFCASSPWSVPEQYFGPGTRLTVT.

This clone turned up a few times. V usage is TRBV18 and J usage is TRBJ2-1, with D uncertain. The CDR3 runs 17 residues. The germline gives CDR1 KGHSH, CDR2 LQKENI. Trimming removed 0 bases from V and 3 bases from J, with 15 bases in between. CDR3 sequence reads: CASSPPLYPTGYNEQFF. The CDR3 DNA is TGTGCCAGCTCACCACCGCTTTACCCTACTGGCTACAATGAGCAGTTCTTC. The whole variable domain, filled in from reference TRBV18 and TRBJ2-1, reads NAGVMQNPRHLVRRRGQEARLRCSPMKGHSHVYWYRQLPEEGLKFMVYLQKENIIDESGMPKERFSAEFPKEGPSILRIQQVVRGDSAAYFCASSPPLYPTGYNEQFFGPGTRLTVL.

CDR3 sequence: CASSPSSDQPQHF. The CDR3 nucleotides read TGTGCCAGCTCACCATCCAGCGATCAGCCCCAGCATTTT. This chain joins TRBV18 and TRBJ1-5; D is undetermined. CDR1 and CDR2 from the germline V gene are KGHSH and LQKENI. Trimming left V 2 bases short and J 5 bases short, with 7 bases between. This CDR3 spans 13 amino acids.

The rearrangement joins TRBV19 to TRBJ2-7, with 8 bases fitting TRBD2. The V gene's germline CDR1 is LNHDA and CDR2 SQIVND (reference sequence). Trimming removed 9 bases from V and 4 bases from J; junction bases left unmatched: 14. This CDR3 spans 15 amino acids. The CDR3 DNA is TGTGCCAGCACCCCGGGTACTAGCGGCAAGTACGAGCAGTACTTC. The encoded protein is CASTPGTSGKYEQYF.

CDR3 DNA: TGTGCCAGCAGCTTCCAAACAGGGTCCTACGAGCAGTACTTC. It is translated as CASSFQTGSYEQYF. This sequence joins TRBV11-2 and TRBJ2-7; possibly TRBD1 for D (6 bases). The CDR3 runs 14 residues. The V gene lost 3 bases and the J gene lost 1 base, with 10 bases spanning the gap. Germline CDR1 and CDR2: SGHAT and FQNNGV.

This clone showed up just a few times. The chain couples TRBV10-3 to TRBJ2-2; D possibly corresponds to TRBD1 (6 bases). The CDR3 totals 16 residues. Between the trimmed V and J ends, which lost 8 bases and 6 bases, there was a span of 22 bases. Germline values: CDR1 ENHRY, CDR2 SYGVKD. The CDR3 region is CAIPCLTGIPAGELFF. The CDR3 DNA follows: TGTGCCATCCCGTGCTTAACAGGGATCCCGGCCGGGGAGCTGTTTTTT.

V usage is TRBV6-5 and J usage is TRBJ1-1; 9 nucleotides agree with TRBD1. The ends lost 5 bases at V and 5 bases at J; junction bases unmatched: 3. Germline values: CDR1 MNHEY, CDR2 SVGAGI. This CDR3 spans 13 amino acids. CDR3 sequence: CASSRQGGTEAFF. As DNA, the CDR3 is TGTGCCAGCAGTAGACAGGGGGGGACTGAAGCTTTCTTT.

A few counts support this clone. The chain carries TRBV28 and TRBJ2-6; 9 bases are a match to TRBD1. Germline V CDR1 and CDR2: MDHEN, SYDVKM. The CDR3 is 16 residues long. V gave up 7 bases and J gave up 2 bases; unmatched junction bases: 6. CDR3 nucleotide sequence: TGTGCCAGCACGACAGGGGGGGCGGCTGGGGCCAACGTCCTGACTTTC. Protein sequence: CASTTGGAAGANVLTF. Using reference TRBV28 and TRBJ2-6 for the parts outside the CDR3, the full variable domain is DVKVTQSSRYLVKRTGEKVFLECVQDMDHENMFWYRQDPGLGLRLIYFSYDVKMKEKGDIPEGYSVSREKKERFSLILESASTNQTSMYLCASTTGGAAGANVLTFGAGSRLTVL.

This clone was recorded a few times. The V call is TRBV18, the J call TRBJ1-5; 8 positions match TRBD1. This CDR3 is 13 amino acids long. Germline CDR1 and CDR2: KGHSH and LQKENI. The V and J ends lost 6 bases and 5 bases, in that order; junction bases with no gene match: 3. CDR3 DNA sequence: TGTGCCAGCTCGACAGGGGAAGATCAGCCCCAGCATTTT. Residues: CASSTGEDQPQHF.

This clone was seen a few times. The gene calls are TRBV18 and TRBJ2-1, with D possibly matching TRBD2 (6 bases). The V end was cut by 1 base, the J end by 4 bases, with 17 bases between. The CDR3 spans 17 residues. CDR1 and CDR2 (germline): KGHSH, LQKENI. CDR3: CASSPHHAGPVYNEQFF. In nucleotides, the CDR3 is TGTGCCAGCTCACCACATCATGCGGGACCAGTTTACAATGAGCAGTTCTTC.

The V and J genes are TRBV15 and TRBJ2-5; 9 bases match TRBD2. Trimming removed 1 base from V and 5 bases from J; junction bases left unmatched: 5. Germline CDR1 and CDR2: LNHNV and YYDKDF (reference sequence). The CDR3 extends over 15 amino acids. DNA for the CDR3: TGTGCCACCAGCAGAGTTGTAGCGGGAGAGGAGACCCAGTACTTC. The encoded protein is CATSRVVAGEETQYF. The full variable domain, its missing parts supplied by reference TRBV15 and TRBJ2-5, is DAMVIQNPRYQVTQFGKPVTLSCSQTLNHNVMYWYQQKSSQAPKLLFHYYDKDFNNEADTPDNFQSRRPNTSFCFLDIRSPGLGDTAMYLCATSRVVAGEETQYFGPGTRLLVL.

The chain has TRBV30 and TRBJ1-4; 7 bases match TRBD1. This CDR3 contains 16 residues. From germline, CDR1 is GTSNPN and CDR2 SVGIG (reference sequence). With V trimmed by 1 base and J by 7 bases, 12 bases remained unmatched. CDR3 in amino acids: CAWSDPRGSRGEKLFF. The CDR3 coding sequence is TGTGCCTGGAGTGATCCCAGGGGGTCCCGGGGTGAAAAACTGTTTTTT.

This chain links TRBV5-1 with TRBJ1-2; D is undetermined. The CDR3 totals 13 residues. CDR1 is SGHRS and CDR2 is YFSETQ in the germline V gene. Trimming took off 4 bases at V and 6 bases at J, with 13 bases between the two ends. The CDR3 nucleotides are TGCGCCAGCAGCCCGGGAGGATGGGATGGCTACACCTTC. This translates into CASSPGGWDGYTF.

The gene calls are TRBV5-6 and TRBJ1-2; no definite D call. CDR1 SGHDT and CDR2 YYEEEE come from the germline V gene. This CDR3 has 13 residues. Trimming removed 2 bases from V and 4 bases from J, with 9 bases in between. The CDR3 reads CASSFGKSYGYTF. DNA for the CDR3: TGTGCCAGCAGCTTCGGGAAGAGCTATGGCTACACCTTC.

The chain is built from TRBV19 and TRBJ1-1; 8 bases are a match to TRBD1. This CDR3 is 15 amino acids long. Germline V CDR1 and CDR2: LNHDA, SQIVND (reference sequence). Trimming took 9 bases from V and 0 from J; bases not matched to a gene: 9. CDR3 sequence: CASLDRAPMNTEAFF. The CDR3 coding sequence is TGTGCCAGCCTGGACAGGGCGCCTATGAACACTGAAGCTTTCTTT. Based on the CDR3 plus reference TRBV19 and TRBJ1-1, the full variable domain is DGGITQSPKYLFRKEGQNVTLSCEQNLNHDAMYWYRQDPGQGLRLIYYSQIVNDFQKGDIAEGYSVSREKKESFPLTVTSAQKNPTAFYLCASLDRAPMNTEAFFGQGTRLTVV.

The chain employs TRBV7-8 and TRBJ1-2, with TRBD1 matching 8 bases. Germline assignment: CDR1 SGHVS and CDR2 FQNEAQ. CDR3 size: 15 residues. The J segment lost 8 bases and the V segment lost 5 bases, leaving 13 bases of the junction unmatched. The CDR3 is CASSARQGSTEGYTF. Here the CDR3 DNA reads TGTGCCAGCAGCGCCCGACAGGGGAGTACGGAGGGCTACACCTTC.

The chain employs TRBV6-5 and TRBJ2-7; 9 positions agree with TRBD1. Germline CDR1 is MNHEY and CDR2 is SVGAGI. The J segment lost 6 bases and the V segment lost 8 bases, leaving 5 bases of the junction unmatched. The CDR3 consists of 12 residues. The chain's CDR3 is CASSDRGREQYF. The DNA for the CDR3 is TGTGCCAGCTCGGACAGGGGCCGCGAGCAGTACTTC.

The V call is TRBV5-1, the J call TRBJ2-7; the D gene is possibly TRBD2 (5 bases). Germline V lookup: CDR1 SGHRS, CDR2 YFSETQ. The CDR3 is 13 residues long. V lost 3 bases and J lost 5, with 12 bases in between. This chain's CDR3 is CASSSLGSDEQYF. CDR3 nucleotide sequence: TGCGCCAGCAGCTCACTAGGTAGCGACGAGCAGTACTTC.

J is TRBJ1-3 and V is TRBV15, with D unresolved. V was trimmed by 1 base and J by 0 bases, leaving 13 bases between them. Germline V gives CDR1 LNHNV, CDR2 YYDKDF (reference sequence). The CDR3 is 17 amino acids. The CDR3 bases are TGTGCCACCAGCAGAGGAACGACATTGCTCTCTGGAAACACCATATATTTT. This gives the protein CATSRGTTLLSGNTIYF.

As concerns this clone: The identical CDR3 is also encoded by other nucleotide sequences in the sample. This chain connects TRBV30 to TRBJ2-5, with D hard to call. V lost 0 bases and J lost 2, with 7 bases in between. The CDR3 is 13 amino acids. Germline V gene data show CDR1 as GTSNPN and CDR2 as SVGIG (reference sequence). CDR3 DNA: TGTGCCTGGAGTGTCCAGGTACAAGAGACCCAGTACTTC. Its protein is CAWSVQVQETQYF.

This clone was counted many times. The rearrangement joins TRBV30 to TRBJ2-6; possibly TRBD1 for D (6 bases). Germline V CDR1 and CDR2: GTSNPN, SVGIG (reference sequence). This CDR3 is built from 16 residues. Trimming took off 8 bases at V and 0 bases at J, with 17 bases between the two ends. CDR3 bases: TGTGCCGCATCACAGGGTAAAATCTCTGGGGCCAACGTCCTGACTTTC. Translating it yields CAASQGKISGANVLTF.

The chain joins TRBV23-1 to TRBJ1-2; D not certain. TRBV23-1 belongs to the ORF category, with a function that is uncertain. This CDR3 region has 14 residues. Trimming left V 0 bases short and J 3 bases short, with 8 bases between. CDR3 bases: TGCGCCAGCAGTCAATCGTGGCAGGACTATGGCTACACCTTC. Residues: CASSQSWQDYGYTF.

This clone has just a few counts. CDR3 protein: CASSAGDRGGETQYF. The CDR3 DNA reads TGTGCCAGCAGCGCCGGGGACAGGGGGGGAGAGACCCAGTACTTC. The chain joins TRBV7-2 to TRBJ2-5, with 11 bases matching TRBD1. CDR1 is SGHTA and CDR2 is FQGNSA in the germline V gene. The CDR3 is 15 amino acids. V trimming: 5 bases; J trimming: 4 bases; junction bases outside the gene matches: 6.

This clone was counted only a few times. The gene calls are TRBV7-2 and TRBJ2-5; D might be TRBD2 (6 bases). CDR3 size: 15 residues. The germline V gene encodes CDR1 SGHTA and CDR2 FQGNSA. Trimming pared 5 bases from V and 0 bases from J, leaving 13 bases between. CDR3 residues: CASSPRSGHQETQYF. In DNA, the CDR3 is TGTGCCAGCAGCCCCCGTAGCGGCCACCAAGAGACCCAGTACTTC.

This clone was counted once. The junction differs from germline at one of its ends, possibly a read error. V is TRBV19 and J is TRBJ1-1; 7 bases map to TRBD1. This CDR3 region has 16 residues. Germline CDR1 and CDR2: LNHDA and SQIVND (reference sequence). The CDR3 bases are TGTGCCAGTAAGCTAAGGGGGCAGGAAGCTAACAGTGAAGCTTTCTTT. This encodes CASKLRGQEANSEAFF.

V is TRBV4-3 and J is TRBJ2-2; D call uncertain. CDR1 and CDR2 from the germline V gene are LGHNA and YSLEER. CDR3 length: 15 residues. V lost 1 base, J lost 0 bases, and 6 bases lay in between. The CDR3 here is CASSQVSANTGELFF. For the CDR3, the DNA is TGCGCCAGCAGCCAAGTCTCAGCGAACACCGGGGAGCTGTTTTTT.

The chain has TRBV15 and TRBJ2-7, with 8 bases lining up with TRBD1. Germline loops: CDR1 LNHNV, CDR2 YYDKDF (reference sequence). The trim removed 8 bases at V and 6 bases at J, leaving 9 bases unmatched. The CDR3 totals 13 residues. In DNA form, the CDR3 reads TGTGCCACCGCACAATTTACAGGGGGCGAGCAGTACGTC. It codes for CATAQFTGGEQYV.